This T cell receptor beta chain was observed in a study of human T cells and chemical hapten exposure (dated by TCRdb to the early 2020s). Study-wide context: For sensitization, 2% DPC in acetone was applied to a 2 cm by 2 cm area of upper inner arm skin. Throughout the study period of around 25 weeks, patients also received therapeutic DPC doses to the scalp every week. Patch tests used Finn chambers with 0.01% DPC on the upper back, scored after 6 days by International Contact Dermatitis Research Group standards. Alopecia areata with under or over 50% scalp involvement, alopecia totalis and alopecia universalis were represented in the patient cohort, which was mostly female. Libraries were pooled for sequencing, and variation in per-sample TCR yields was attributed mainly to small differences in library volumes within the pool. In alopecia patients, the study followed how the peripheral blood TCR repertoire changed in vivo over primary and secondary sensitization to diphenylcyclopropenone (DPC), a hapten. Blood samples were taken from patients before sensitization (week 0) and then at 2, 6 and about 24 weeks after DPC sensitization. Twenty-nine alopecia patients gave blood for TCR sequencing at one to four time points (pre-sensitization, 2, 6 and 24 weeks). Each blood RNA sample was used to sequence both TCR alpha and TCR beta chains. Summary of the overall study and its limitations: Significantly more large CDR3 similarity clusters were formed by expanded TCRs than by pre-sensitization or healthy control sets, consistent with antigen-driven responses. The number of PT1 expanded TCRs positively correlated with patch test score, significant at thresholds 8, 16 and 32 but not 4. No change with DPC sensitization was found in the number of TCRs above 1 in 1000 frequency, and no evidence of global repertoire structure alterations was found. Alopecia, a presumed autoimmune disease, was present in all patients, so the immune response of the patients might differ from that of healthy individuals. Repeated subsampling changed both the strength of the expansion versus patch-test correlation and the threshold at which that correlation became significant.

Trimming removed 2 bases from V and 6 bases from J; the gene matches leave 2 bases unexplained. Reading from cysteine to phenylalanine, the CDR3 counts 14 amino acids. CDR3 DNA only is kept here, 42 bases in frame from base 1. Many counts were recorded for this clonotype. What this receptor recognizes is not known. Base qualities are not recorded, but no much larger clone differs from it by a single base. According to the study, the label for this sample's time point signals: patch test 2, 6 weeks after DPC sensitization. In light of the paper, this sample's treatment or condition label describes: therapeutic diphenylcyclopropenone sensitization with weekly scalp DPC. Total RNA was extracted from unfractionated whole blood collected in Tempus Blood RNA tubes. At each patch-test visit, blood was drawn before the patch test was applied. Patients were eligible if aged 18 to 70, diagnosed with alopecia and judged suitable for DPC therapy, and pregnant patients were excluded.

To prepare the library, RACE was applied. This sample was sequenced with a NextSeq 500. Library preparation attached unique molecular identifiers to individual cDNA molecules for quantitative, reproducible TCR counting. From the authors' description of their analysis: Samples had a median of around 92,000 TCRs, with a range from roughly 23,224 to 750,000. The Decombinator software suite was used to annotate V, J and CDR3 in the TCR reads. To make PS versus PT1 abundance plots, every sample was subsampled to the same number of TCRs (28,000). Expanded TCRs were defined as absent before sensitization and observed at least eight times at the 2-week time point. In TCRdb, the public reads were trimmed at Q25 with fastp and aligned with MiXCR, with productive beta chains retained. Rows are combined by CDR3 protein, so each entry shows the most common genes and DNA. The V and J calls were not made by the authors but by TCRdb's processing. A total of roughly 43,000 distinct CDR3 sequences appear in this sample, 8.5% to 10% of them only once. The ten largest clones take up 14% to 15% of the sample.

This receptor was identified in a woman aged 25 to 39 with alopecia areata. Some clones in this sample may be carry-over from other donors' samples. The material sequenced was whole blood, taken in connection with sensitization to the hapten diphenylcyclopropenone (DPC). Recombination connected TRBV12-3 or TRBV12-4 to TRBJ2-2, and 8 junction bases match TRBD1. For the CDR3, the sequence is CASSLSGGAGELFF. The DNA is TGTGCCAGCAGTTTATCAGGGGGCGCCGGGGAGCTGTTTTTT.